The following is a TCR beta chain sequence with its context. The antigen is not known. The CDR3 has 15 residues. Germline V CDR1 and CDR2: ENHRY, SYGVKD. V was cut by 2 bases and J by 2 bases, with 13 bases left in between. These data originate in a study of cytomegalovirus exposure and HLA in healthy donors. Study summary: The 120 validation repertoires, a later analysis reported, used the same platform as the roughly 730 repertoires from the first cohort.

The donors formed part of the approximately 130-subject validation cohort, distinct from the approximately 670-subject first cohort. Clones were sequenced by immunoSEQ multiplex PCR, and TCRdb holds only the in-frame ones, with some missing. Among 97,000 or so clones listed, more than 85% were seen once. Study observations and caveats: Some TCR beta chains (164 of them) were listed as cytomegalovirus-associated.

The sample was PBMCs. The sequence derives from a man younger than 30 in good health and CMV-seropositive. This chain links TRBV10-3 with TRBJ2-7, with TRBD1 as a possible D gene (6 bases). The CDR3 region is CAISEGEDRAYEQYF. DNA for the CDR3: TGTGCCATCAGTGAGGGTGAGGACAGAGCCTACGAGCAGTACTTC.